This TCR beta chain was identified in a study of cytomegalovirus exposure and HLA in healthy donors (TCRdb year 2017). Regarding the research as a whole: An earlier analysis of some 500 of the donors reported about 250 Gb of sequence data and roughly 110 million unique TCR beta sequences from 150 million to 200 million T cells. HLA typing included class I and class II loci at four-digit resolution. All discovery cohort repertoires had been generated on a single sequencing platform. In addition to the first cohort of roughly 670 subjects, a separate validation cohort of 120 different subjects was used. Around 320 gigabases of sequencing data and tens of millions of unique TCR sequences were included in an early release covering around 600 HLA-typed donors. To predict cytomegalovirus infection status, the study brought together high-throughput TCR immunosequencing, statistical association of individual TCRs with disease status, and machine learning. Rather than using new phenotypic data, the later analysis identified candidate immune exposures from TCR beta sequences and from how often those sequences occurred across donors. Of the approximately 400 genotyped donors, over 70% fell in the genetic ancestry cluster associated with self-reported Caucasian donors. Across approximately 420 genotyped donors of the cohort, an average of approximately 240,000 unique TCR beta nucleotide sequences per donor were sequenced, and 15% to 20% of those sequences were non-productive. A later analysis re-analyzed previously published TCR beta repertoires from 600 to 850 donors and added high-resolution HLA genotyping to study TCR occurrence patterns. Typing coverage varied by locus: 629-630 donors for A, B, C, DRB1 and DQB1; 522 for DQA1; more than 600 for DPA1; approximately 450 for DPB1. Using immunosequencing, the study profiled T cell repertoires from some 670 subjects and related those repertoires to cytomegalovirus serostatus. Donor age, sex, ethnicity and CMV serostatus were collected together with the repertoire data. The study aimed to test whether signatures of past pathogen exposure could be identified by cataloging public T cell receptors. An earlier analysis of 587 of the donors applied high-throughput TCR beta sequencing to assess whether each TCR beta V gene segment acted as functional or pseudogenic. Because of strong linkage in the cohort, roughly five DR-DQ haplotypes were treated as single units for association and clustering. A later genetic analysis used genome-wide SNP genotypes for about 60% of the 666 donors, treating that subset as a discovery cohort.

The cohort consisted of 600 or so healthy bone marrow donors. Cohort members were all nominally healthy when sampled, although unrecorded immune exposures were likely present. The donor tested CMV seropositive, placing the donor among the approximately 290 seropositive members of the cohort. Each donor provided a peripheral blood sample, and peripheral blood mononuclear cells were used for TCR beta sequencing. The Qiagen DNeasy Blood Extraction Kit was used to extract genomic DNA from the blood cell samples. Study-wide conclusions, independent of this receptor: It was suggested by the authors that the approach could potentially be generalized to other disease states and immunological phenotypes. Three of the identified cytomegalovirus-associated TCR beta chains were confirmed in vitro to be specific for cytomegalovirus antigens. A later analysis associated about 17,000 TCR beta sequences with specific HLA alleles at a false discovery rate of 0.05. In an earlier analysis of around 500 of the donors, most TCR beta V segments appeared in productive rearrangements about 87% or about 30% of the time, broadly matching IMGT annotations. The classifier was reported to diagnose cytomegalovirus status with high specificity and sensitivity in both the original cohort and the validation cohort. Assigning TCR associations to individual alleles was difficult when HLA alleles, especially DR and DQ, strongly co-occurred. Only TCR beta chains were sequenced in this cohort, and the absence of alpha or paired-chain data limited detectable features. In a later analysis, several top co-occurrence clusters were reported to appear linked to parvovirus B19, influenza, CMV and Epstein-Barr virus. V-gene and J-gene trimming of TCR beta chains was associated with a missense DCLRE1C variant in a later genetic analysis, and the association was replicated in an independent cohort. Some IMGT-functional V segments, including TRBV6-2 and TRBV6-3, could not be distinguished by the 87-base-pair reads and were therefore excluded. The only immune exposure information available for the cohort was CMV serostatus. The earlier analysis of approximately 540 of the donors excluded some 16 rarely observed V segments, including chromosome 9 orphons, because counts were too low. In a later analysis, most CMV-associated TCR beta chains were found to appear HLA-restricted, with HLA associations seemingly driven largely by CMV exposure. The study listed approximately 150 TCR beta chains as associated with cytomegalovirus. Sequencing depth was assumed to be roughly uniform across donors in the presence/absence analyses, though that assumption may not hold. Because HLA typing was unavailable for some donors at each locus, only the typed subset was used in association tests. In a later analysis, TCR association rates were found to vary across HLA loci, with the most associated TCRs seen for DRB1 alleles and the fewest for HLA-C alleles. A further reported finding was that TCR beta sequences accurately predicted the HLA-A and HLA-B alleles for most subjects in the first cohort. Correlated functional status among segregating V segments might be attributable to linkage disequilibrium, but an unknown experimental factor could not be ruled out. A later genetic analysis reported fewer N-insertions in productive TCRs among donors in an Asian-associated ancestry cluster than the approximately 700-donor mean. Most TCR sequences were seen in very few donors, while some public TCRs were found in many individuals. The sequencing pipeline was judged likely to have produced a cluster of highly shared sequence variants as a technical artifact. A later analysis found that HLA-associated TCR beta chains were more clonally expanded and had lower generation probabilities than equally common non-associated chains.

As for this clone: Its antigen has not been determined.

From the cysteine through the phenylalanine, the CDR3 covers 17 amino acids. Left in the record is the CDR3 DNA by itself, 51 bases read in frame from the first base. The germline V and J ends show losses of 5 bases and 0 bases respectively, and no gene match explains 10 bases of the junction. For CDR1 and CDR2, the germline V gene (reference sequence) lists MNHEY and SMNVEV. Library creation used the immunoSEQ multiplex PCR assay. For the multiplex PCR, a mixture combining 60 forward primers for TCR Vbeta segments and 13 reverse primers for TCR Jbeta segments was used. Amplification of the CDR3 region of rearranged TCR beta genes was performed with a multiplex PCR assay on genomic DNA. On the Illumina HiSeq System, the amplified TCR beta libraries were sequenced as 87-base-pair reads. The original methods were these. In a later analysis, tens of millions of unique TCR beta chains were counted across the 500 to 850 repertoires, and approximately 9.9 million of these chains were shared by at least two donors. Raw reads were error-corrected and collapsed into unique sequences by a nearest-neighbor algorithm in which closely related sequences were merged to remove PCR and sequencing errors. To assign V, D and J gene segments, CDR3 sequences were aligned to IMGT reference sequences. For a sequence to be retained, a match of at least six nucleotides was required to both a V gene segment and a J gene segment. Rearrangements were called productive when the CDR3 lacked stop codons and stayed in frame with V and J; all others were non-productive. CDR3 was defined according to IMGT convention as the region running from the second conserved V-encoded cysteine to the conserved J-encoded phenylalanine. The earlier analysis of 587 of the donors excluded sequences that lacked an unambiguous match to a single V gene segment. In an earlier analysis of some 590 of the donors, a V segment was called functional when productive rearrangements were above 56.7%, and segregating when the standard deviation between donors exceeded 5%. A statistical classification framework was built to diagnose cytomegalovirus status from the catalog of TCR beta chain sequences. In a later analysis, TCR nucleotide sequences were compared against IMGT/GENE-DB human TR gene sequences so that V and J genes could be assigned. Using the TCRdist pipeline, a later analysis assigned CDR3 sequences along with most-parsimonious VDJ recombination scenarios. In a later analysis, every TCR beta chain was defined by the combination of its CDR3 amino acid sequence and its V-gene family, and reads without a unique V-gene family were dropped. In a later analysis, nearly 600 highly shared, low-generation-probability nucleotide sequences were removed to address suspected cross-contamination and a sequencing artifact. A later analysis calculated a clonal expansion index for each public chain from normalized within-repertoire ranks of inferred template counts. A later analysis computed generation probabilities with a VDJ recombination model fitted to out-of-frame rearrangements, and checked the results against IGoR. In a later analysis, hypergeometric tests were used to score TCR-TCR, TCR-HLA and TCR-CMV co-occurrence, with a repertoire-size bias correction applied to TCR pairs. A later analysis estimated false discovery rates by permuting HLA or CMV assignments 20 times. In a later analysis, co-occurring TCRs were grouped using DBSCAN, with TCRdist sequence similarity added in when clustering inside HLA-allele-positive subsets. Co-occurrence clustering excluded repertoires with fewer than 30,000 or more than 120,000 public chains, plus five with anomalous nucleotide sharing. TCRdb stores this immuneACCESS table with in-frame sequences only. Part of the clones is absent; in the studies checked, under half of the shortfall reflects unresolved V genes, and no reason is known for the rest. V and J calls and clone size are copied from that table; D and trimming were computed from the DNA. The table for this sample lists roughly 73,000 clones. The ten biggest clones cover 7.5% of the sample.

This TCR derives from a female donor in good health and CMV-seropositive. The chain joins TRBV27 to TRBJ1-1, with 9 junctional bases fitting TRBD1. Sequenced: PBMCs. The DNA sequence is given as TGTGCCAGCAGTACCTATCGACAGGGGGGAGTGAACACTGAAGCTTTCTTT. Its translation reads: CASSTYRQGGVNTEAFF.